This T cell receptor beta chain was sequenced during a study of T-cell reconstitution after alpha-beta-depleted transplantation in children (TCRdb year 2016). Regarding the study in general: Using TCR repertoire profiling, the study quantitatively followed how T-cell immune reconstitution unfolded in children after TCRalphabeta/CD19-depleted allogeneic hematopoietic cell transplantation.

As for this clonotype: What this receptor recognizes is not known. One junction end does not reproduce the germline sequence, and a read error may be involved.

According to the germline V gene, CDR1 reads MNHEY and CDR2 reads SVGAGI. The CDR3 covers 18 residues, taking in both the cysteine and the phenylalanine. The retained sequence is limited to the CDR3, 54 bases, with the frame set at the first base. The library came from PCR. TCRdb records Illumina HiSeq 2500 as the sequencer. To normalize quantification of the TCRbeta repertoire, the TCR libraries were built with molecular barcoding that relied on unique molecular identifiers. TCRdb trimmed public reads at Q25 via fastp, called clones via MiXCR and kept in-frame beta chains. A single entry per CDR3 protein holds the most common genes and DNA from its merged rows. The sample table shows a few hundred thousand distinct CDR3 sequences, and around 21% are seen once. 3.8% of the sample lies in the top ten.

This TCR was recovered from a human donor who donated a stem cell graft to a child with acute myeloid leukemia. Source: PBMCs from the stem cell graft donor, taken from the stem cell graft. Recombination linked TRBV6-5 to TRBJ2-7; the D gene is possibly TRBD2, with 5 bases matching. The DNA sequence is given as TGTGCCAGCAGGTACCCGAGACCTAGCTTCCCATGCTCCGACGAGCAGTACTTC. The resulting protein is CASRYPRPSFPCSDEQYF.